This T cell receptor (beta chain) was profiled in a study of identical twins. Each CDR3 protein gets one entry after TCRdb re-called the 5' RACE reads with MiXCR. The data contain under 800,000 distinct CDR3 sequences, about 20% of them singletons. Per the germline V gene, CDR1 is DFQATT and CDR2 is SNEGSKA (reference sequence). The CDR3 sequence is 17 residues long. J gave up 4 bases and V 3 bases, and 13 bases lay outside the gene matches. These same data were also listed under a study on T cells expressing NK-cell markers.

The V call is TRBV20-1, the J call TRBJ2-5; 11 bases match TRBD1. This clonotype was sampled from a woman aged 18-29 years in good health. Sample: PBMCs. CDR3: CSASGDRGSFGSETQYF. The DNA for the CDR3 is TGCAGTGCTAGTGGGGACAGGGGGAGTTTCGGTTCAGAGACCCAGTACTTC.